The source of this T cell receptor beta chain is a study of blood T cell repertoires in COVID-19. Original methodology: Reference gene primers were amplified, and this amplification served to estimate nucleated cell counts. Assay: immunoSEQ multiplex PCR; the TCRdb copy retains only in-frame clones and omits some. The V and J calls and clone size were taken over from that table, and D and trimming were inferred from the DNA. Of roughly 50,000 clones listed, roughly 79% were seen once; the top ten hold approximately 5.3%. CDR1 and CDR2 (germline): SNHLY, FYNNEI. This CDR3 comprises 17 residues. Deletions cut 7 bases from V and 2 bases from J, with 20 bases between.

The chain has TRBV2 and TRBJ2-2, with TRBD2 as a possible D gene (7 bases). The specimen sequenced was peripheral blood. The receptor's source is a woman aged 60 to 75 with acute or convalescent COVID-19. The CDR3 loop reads CASTNPDGGLNTGELFF. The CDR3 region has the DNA TGTGCCAGCACCAACCCTGACGGGGGGCTCAACACCGGGGAGCTGTTTTTT.